A single T cell receptor (beta chain) is shown here with its context. Additional DNA sequences in this sample encode the identical CDR3. The data belong to a study of blood T cell repertoires in COVID-19. Study as a whole: Samples of COVID-19 (acute and convalescent) were obtained from the United States, Italy and Spain.

This CDR3 comprises 13 residues. With 3 bases clipped from V and 5 bases from J, the junction kept 3 bases outside the gene matches. From germline, CDR1 is LNHDA and CDR2 SQIVND (reference sequence). The method was immunoSEQ multiplex PCR; TCRdb's version includes in-frame clones alone and lacks a portion of them. Of roughly 230,000 clones detected, 83% appear once; the ten largest clones hold less than 6.5%. The clonotype originates from a human donor in a cohort sampled during active COVID-19. This chain links TRBV19 with TRBJ2-7; TRBD1 agrees at 8 bases. The sample comprised peripheral blood. CDR3 in DNA: TGTGCCAGTAGTATTAACAGGGGGGACGAGCAGTACTTC. Its protein is CASSINRGDEQYF. The complete variable domain, with remaining parts taken from reference TRBV19 and TRBJ2-7, reads DGGITQSPKYLFRKEGQNVTLSCEQNLNHDAMYWYRQDPGQGLRLIYYSQIVNDFQKGDIAEGYSVSREKKESFPLTVTSAQKNPTAFYLCASSINRGDEQYFGPGTRLTVT.